Following are 14 T cell receptor beta chains from one sample sequenced in a study of T cell changes during pregnancy in multiple sclerosis. Using immunoSEQ multiplex PCR, the repertoire was profiled, and TCRdb retains in-frame clones only, with some absent. The profile covers tens of thousands of clones, with 85% to 95% appearing a single time and roughly 1% taken by the ten largest. The material sequenced was peripheral blood, taken in the first trimester of pregnancy. All receptors derive from a female donor with multiple sclerosis, enrolled in a pregnancy study.

This clone was detected only once. The J gene is TRBJ2-1, the V gene TRBV9; D is possibly TRBD1 (5 bases). Trimming pared 4 bases from V and 4 bases from J, leaving 15 bases between. This CDR3 region has 15 residues. CDR1 is SGDLS and CDR2 is YYNGEE in the germline V gene. Here the CDR3 reads CASSRSGLPYNEQFF. For the CDR3, the DNA is TGTGCCAGCAGCCGTTCAGGGCTCCCTTACAATGAGCAGTTCTTC.

The V call is TRBV4-2, the J call TRBJ2-1; D may be TRBD2 (6 bases). Trimming took 0 bases from V and 4 from J, leaving 10 bases between them. Germline V gene sequence: CDR1 LGHNA, CDR2 YNFKEQ. The CDR3 runs to 15 residues. CDR3 residues: CASSQEDYHYNEQFF. In nucleotides, the CDR3 is TGTGCCAGCAGCCAAGAGGACTACCATTACAATGAGCAGTTCTTC.

The rearrangement joins TRBV29-1 to TRBJ2-1; D is unclear. Germline V lookup: CDR1 SQVTM, CDR2 ANQGSEA. Trimming shortened V by 4 bases and J by 5 bases, and 12 bases separated the two germline ends. The CDR3 covers 13 residues. The CDR3 DNA reads TGCAGCGTTGGGTTCCACACAGACAATGAGCAGTTCTTC. Protein: CSVGFHTDNEQFF.

The chain uses TRBV7-7 and TRBJ2-7; TRBD2 matches 8 bases. V shed 2 bases, J shed 3 bases, and the junction held 6 bases outside the gene matches. The CDR3 sequence is 15 residues long. CDR1 is SSHAT, CDR2 FNYEAQ, per germline (reference sequence). Here the CDR3 DNA reads TGTGCCAGCAGCTTATACGCGGGGGGCGGCTACGAGCAGTACTTC. It is translated as CASSLYAGGGYEQYF.

V gene TRBV19 combines with J gene TRBJ2-6, with D perhaps TRBD1 (6 bases). The V end lost 6 bases, the J end lost 0 bases, and 9 bases lay between the germline ends. CDR3 length: 15 residues. The germline V gene has CDR1 LNHDA and CDR2 SQIVND (reference sequence). Here the CDR3 DNA reads TGTGCCAGTAGAACAGGGAGCTCTGGGGCCAACGTCCTGACTTTC. This encodes CASRTGSSGANVLTF.

The J gene is TRBJ2-3, the V gene TRBV6-4; 8 nucleotides match TRBD2. Germline-derived CDR1 and CDR2 are MRHNA and SNTAGT. Germline trimming cut 0 bases from V and 2 bases from J; bases unmatched to any gene: 4. This CDR3 spans 16 amino acids. The CDR3 is CASSDSMRGDTDTQYF. CDR3 in DNA: TGTGCCAGCAGTGACTCGATGCGGGGGGACACAGATACGCAGTATTTT.

The chain joins TRBV10-3 to TRBJ2-1, with a weak D call TRBD1 (5 bases). V gave up 0 bases and J gave up 10 bases, with 13 bases separating them. This CDR3 is built from 14 residues. CDR1 and CDR2 (germline): ENHRY, SYGVKD. The DNA for the CDR3 is TGTGCCATCAGTGAGTCCAGGGCCCCCGGGGAGCAGTTCTTC. This gives the protein CAISESRAPGEQFF.

The chain combines TRBV5-1 with TRBJ2-2; the match to TRBD2 covers 9 bases. There are 21 residues in the CDR3. CDR1 is SGHRS and CDR2 is YFSETQ in the germline V gene. With V trimmed by 6 bases and J by 5 bases, 26 bases remained unmatched. The CDR3 DNA follows: TGCGCCAGCAACTCGTTTTTACCCGACGGGCGGGGGGGCCATAGAACCGGGGAGCTGTTTTTT. Protein product: CASNSFLPDGRGGHRTGELFF.

The chain links TRBV6-1 to TRBJ2-6, with D maybe TRBD2 (6 bases). Trimming shortened V by 0 bases and J by 0 bases, and 15 bases separated the two germline ends. Germline CDR1 reads MNHNS; CDR2 reads SASEGT. The CDR3 is made up of 19 amino acids. The CDR3 reads CASSEAGGLLISGANVLTF. The DNA of the CDR3 is TGTGCCAGCAGTGAAGCGGGGGGTCTACTAATCTCTGGGGCCAACGTCCTGACTTTC.

This clone was counted a few times. The rearrangement links TRBV14 to TRBJ1-2; no reliable D call. With 0 bases removed from V and 8 bases from J, the gap between germline ends came to 10 bases. The CDR3 extends over 13 amino acids. Germline values: CDR1 SGHDN, CDR2 FVKESK. CDR3 sequence reads: CASSQDPGGGYTF. In DNA, the CDR3 is TGTGCCAGCAGCCAAGATCCGGGAGGGGGCTACACCTTC. The whole variable domain, remainder taken from reference TRBV14 and TRBJ1-2, is EAGVTQFPSHSVIEKGQTVTLRCDPISGHDNLYWYRRVMGKEIKFLLHFVKESKQDESGMPNNRFLAERTGGTYSTLKVQPAELEDSGVYFCASSQDPGGGYTFGSGTRLTVV.

The genes are TRBV5-1 and TRBJ2-1; weak D call: TRBD2 (6 bases). Germline V gene lookup returns CDR1 SGHRS and CDR2 YFSETQ. CDR3 length: 17 residues. Trimming removed 4 bases from V and 0 bases from J, with 17 bases in between. The CDR3: CASSLRSGTGSYNEQFF. CDR3 in DNA: TGCGCCAGCAGCCTGCGGTCGGGGACTGGCTCCTACAATGAGCAGTTCTTC.

The chain combines TRBV5-1 with TRBJ2-3; perhaps TRBD2 as D (6 bases). From germline, CDR1 is SGHRS and CDR2 YFSETQ. The CDR3 is 16 residues long. The V and J ends lost 4 bases and 2 bases respectively, with 17 bases between them. The CDR3 DNA reads TGCGCCAGCAGCATGACTAGATTAGGCTACACAGATACGCAGTATTTT. Translating gives CASSMTRLGYTDTQYF.

CDR3 protein: CASSLRPVAGGYNEQFF. The CDR3, as DNA: TGTGCCAGCAGCTTACGCCCCGTAGCGGGAGGTTACAATGAGCAGTTCTTC. The chain couples TRBV7-3 to TRBJ2-1; 10 nucleotides align to TRBD2. The CDR3 sequence is 17 residues long. Trimming cost V 2 bases and J 4 bases; bases outside gene matches: 8. The germline CDR1 and CDR2 sequences are SGHTA and FQGTGA.

V and J are TRBV7-7 and TRBJ2-3, with 7 bases that match TRBD2. The CDR3 spans 14 residues. CDR1 is SSHAT, CDR2 FNYEAQ, per germline (reference sequence). Unmatched junction bases numbered 1, after V lost 1 base and J lost 3 bases. In DNA, the CDR3 is TGTGCCAGCAGCTTAGGGGAGGGGACAGATACGCAGTATTTT. Translation gives CASSLGEGTDTQYF.